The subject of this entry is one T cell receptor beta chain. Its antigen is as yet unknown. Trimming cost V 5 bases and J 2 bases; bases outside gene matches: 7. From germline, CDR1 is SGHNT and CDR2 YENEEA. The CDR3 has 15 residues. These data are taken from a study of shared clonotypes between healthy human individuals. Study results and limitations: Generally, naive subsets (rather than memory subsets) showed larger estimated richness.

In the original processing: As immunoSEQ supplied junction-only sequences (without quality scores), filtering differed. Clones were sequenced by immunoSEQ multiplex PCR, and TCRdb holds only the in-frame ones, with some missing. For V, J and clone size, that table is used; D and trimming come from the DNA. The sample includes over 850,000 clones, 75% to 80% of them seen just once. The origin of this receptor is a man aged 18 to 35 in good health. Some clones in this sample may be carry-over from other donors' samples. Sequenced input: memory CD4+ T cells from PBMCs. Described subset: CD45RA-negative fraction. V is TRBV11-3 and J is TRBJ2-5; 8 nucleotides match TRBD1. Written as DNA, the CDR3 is TGTGCCAGCAGCCGCGGACAGGGAAATCAAGAGACCCAGTACTTC. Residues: CASSRGQGNQETQYF. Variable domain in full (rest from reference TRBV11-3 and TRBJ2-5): EAGVVQSPRYKIIEKKQPVAFWCNPISGHNTLYWYLQNLGQGPELLIRYENEEAVDDSQLPKDRFSAERLKGVDSTLKIQPAELGDSAVYLCASSRGQGNQETQYFGPGTRLLVL.